One T cell receptor (beta chain) is described in this entry. In the original processing: Amplification from reference gene primers served as the basis for estimated nucleated cell counts. Profiling relied on immunoSEQ multiplex PCR, and the TCRdb table lists in-frame clones only, not all of them. For V, J and clone size, that table is used; D and trimming come from the DNA. The sample gives about 100,000 clones, 85% of which show up once; more than 1.5% is in the top ten. The germline gives CDR1 SGHNT, CDR2 YENEEA. The CDR3 contains 15 residues. Germline trimming cut 5 bases from V and 1 base from J; bases unmatched to any gene: 2. These data are taken from a study of blood T cell repertoires in COVID-19. Study in general: The United States, Italy and Spain provided the acute and convalescent COVID-19 samples. In each case, the material was cDNA or gDNA derived from T cells, B-cell-depleted T cells, or PBMCs.

This chain links TRBV11-3 with TRBJ2-4, with 10 bases matching TRBD1. This TCR came from a woman in her 70s with active or convalescent COVID-19. Sequencing was done on a sample of peripheral blood. Written as DNA, the CDR3 is TGTGCCAGCAGCCCGACAGGGGGCGCCAAAAACATTCAGTACTTC. Translated: CASSPTGGAKNIQYF. Based on the CDR3 plus reference TRBV11-3 and TRBJ2-4, the full variable domain is EAGVVQSPRYKIIEKKQPVAFWCNPISGHNTLYWYLQNLGQGPELLIRYENEEAVDDSQLPKDRFSAERLKGVDSTLKIQPAELGDSAVYLCASSPTGGAKNIQYFGAGTRLSVL.